The 12 T cell receptor beta chains in this list originate from one sample, sequenced in a study of blood T cell repertoires in COVID-19. Produced via immunoSEQ multiplex PCR; TCRdb's table is partial and in-frame only. Here the sample spans fewer than 300,000 clones, over 70% being singletons. Sample: peripheral blood. The receptors here all came from a woman older than 75 with acute or convalescent COVID-19.

The rearrangement uses TRBV4-1 and TRBJ1-6, with D unresolved. Trimming pared 0 bases from V and 8 bases from J, leaving 11 bases between. Germline CDR1 and CDR2: MGHRA and YSYEKL. The CDR3 totals 15 residues. Here the CDR3 reads CASSQDPLLYSPLHF. The DNA of the CDR3 is TGCGCCAGCAGCCAAGACCCTCTTCTTTATTCACCCCTCCACTTT.

This clone turned up a few times. The V call is TRBV6-2 or TRBV6-3, the J call TRBJ2-7; D perhaps matches TRBD2 (5 bases). With 5 bases removed from V and 5 bases from J, the gap between germline ends came to 16 bases. Germline CDR1 is MNHEY and CDR2 is SVGEGT. The CDR3 runs to 14 residues. DNA of the CDR3: TGTGCCAGCAGTAACAGAGTCGGAGGTGACGAGCAGTACTTC. Its translation: CASSNRVGGDEQYF.

The rearrangement links TRBV12-3 or TRBV12-4 to TRBJ1-2; 7 nucleotides line up with TRBD1. V was clipped by 3 bases and J by 7 bases; unmatched bases: 5. The CDR3 loop spans 13 amino acids. CDR3 coding DNA: TGTGCCAGCAGTTTGGGGCCAGGGGGTGGCTACACCTTC. It encodes CASSLGPGGGYTF.

CDR3: CASSMEGQPQHF. For the CDR3, the DNA is TGTGCCAGCAGCATGGAGGGTCAGCCCCAGCATTTT. The chain is built from TRBV21-1 and TRBJ1-5. TRBV21-1 is given as a pseudogene. The CDR3 runs 12 residues.

The chain joins TRBV20-1 to TRBJ1-5, with a possible D match to TRBD1 (5 bases). The CDR3 length is 12 residues. V was cut by 3 bases and J by 6 bases, with 9 bases left in between. Germline values: CDR1 DFQATT, CDR2 SNEGSKA (reference sequence). The CDR3 DNA reads TGCAGTGCTAGTACAGGCGGTCAGCCCCAGCATTTT. Amino acid sequence: CSASTGGQPQHF.

This rearrangement joins TRBV7-2 to TRBJ1-5; D is possibly TRBD1 (5 bases). The CDR3 covers 15 residues. Trimming removed 2 bases from V and 7 bases from J, with 15 bases in between. Germline assignment: CDR1 SGHTA and CDR2 FQGNSA. CDR3 in DNA: TGTGCCAGCAGCTTACAGACCCACCCAGGGCAGCCCCAGCATTTT. Translated: CASSLQTHPGQPQHF.

The rearrangement links TRBV6-5 to TRBJ2-2; 10 positions agree with TRBD1. V lost 5 bases to trimming and J lost 6 bases; unmatched junction nucleotides: 6. CDR1 is MNHEY, CDR2 SVGAGI, per germline. CDR3 length equals 15 residues. The CDR3 nucleotides read TGTGCCAGCAGTCGGGACAGGGGAAGAGCCGGGGAGCTGTTTTTT. Residues: CASSRDRGRAGELFF.

This clone was counted only a few times. The chain links TRBV27 to TRBJ2-7; 10 positions match TRBD2. The CDR3 runs 17 residues. After removal of 6 bases from V and 6 bases from J, the junction contained 17 bases not matched to a gene. CDR1 is MNHEY and CDR2 is SMNVEV in the germline V gene (reference sequence). Here the CDR3 reads CASSPDRAGGTSVEQYF. CDR3 coding DNA: TGTGCCAGCAGCCCGGACAGGGCTGGAGGGACTAGCGTCGAGCAGTACTTC.

This clone has at least ten counts. The chain uses TRBV27 and TRBJ1-2; perhaps TRBD1 as D (5 bases). This CDR3 has 13 amino acids. Germline V gene lookup returns CDR1 MNHEY and CDR2 SMNVEV (reference sequence). The V end was cut by 8 bases, the J end by 7 bases, with 17 bases between. The CDR3 nucleotides are TGTGCCAGCCGCGCGGGGGGGTCGGTTGGCTACACCTTC. Translation: CASRAGGSVGYTF.

The gene calls are TRBV18 and TRBJ2-7; 8 bases align to TRBD1. With 4 bases clipped from V and 8 bases from J, the junction kept 13 bases outside the gene matches. The CDR3 extends over 15 amino acids. Germline CDR1 KGHSH, CDR2 LQKENI. The CDR3 spells CASSLDRGRVLKQYF. DNA for the CDR3: TGTGCCAGCTCACTAGACAGGGGTCGGGTACTAAAGCAGTACTTC. Together with reference TRBV18 and TRBJ2-7, the CDR3 gives the full variable domain: NAGVMQNPRHLVRRRGQEARLRCSPMKGHSHVYWYRQLPEEGLKFMVYLQKENIIDESGMPKERFSAEFPKEGPSILRIQQVVRGDSAAYFCASSLDRGRVLKQYFGPGTRLTVT.

The rearrangement uses TRBV29-1 and TRBJ1-1, with D possibly being TRBD1 (6 bases). V was shortened by 7 bases and J by 5 bases, with 23 bases between the two germline ends. CDR1 is SQVTM and CDR2 is ANQGSEA in the germline V gene. The CDR3 totals 15 residues. As DNA, the CDR3 is TGCAGCGCCACTACAGGGAGTTTGGTGCGGACTGAAGCTTTCTTT. Its protein is CSATTGSLVRTEAFF.

This chain uses TRBV9 with TRBJ2-3; D remains ambiguous. Per the germline V gene, CDR1 is SGDLS and CDR2 is YYNGEE. Trimming shortened V by 4 bases and J by 0 bases, and 15 bases separated the two germline ends. The CDR3 length is 16 residues. CDR3 DNA sequence: TGTGCCAGCAGCTATTATAGAGATGCTAGCACAGATACGCAGTATTTT. This translates into CASSYYRDASTDTQYF.